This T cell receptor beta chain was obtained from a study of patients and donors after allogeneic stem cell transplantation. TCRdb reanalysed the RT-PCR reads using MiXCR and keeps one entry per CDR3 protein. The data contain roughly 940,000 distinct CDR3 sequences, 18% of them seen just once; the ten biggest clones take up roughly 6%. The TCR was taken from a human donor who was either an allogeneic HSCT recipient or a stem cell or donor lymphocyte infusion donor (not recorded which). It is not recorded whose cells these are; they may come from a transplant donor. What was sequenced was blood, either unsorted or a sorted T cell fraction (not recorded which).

The CDR3 nucleotides read TGTGCCAGCAGCTTATCGGCGGGCGAGCAGTACTTC. Its translation is CASSLSAGEQYF. This sequence joins TRBV7-9 and TRBJ2-7, with D maybe TRBD2 (5 bases). The CDR3 runs to 12 residues. The V and J ends lost 2 bases and 6 bases respectively, with 8 bases between them. Germline assignment: CDR1 SEHNR and CDR2 FQNEAQ (reference sequence). The full variable domain, rest sourced from reference TRBV7-9 and TRBJ2-7, is DTGVSQNPRHKITKRGQNVTFRCDPISEHNRLYWYRQTLGQGPEFLTYFQNEAQLEKSRLLSDRFSAERPKGSFSTLEIQRTEQGDSAMYLCASSLSAGEQYFGPGTRLTVT.